What follows describes a single T cell receptor beta chain. Its antigen is currently not known. Base quality data are lacking; no much larger clone is found one base away. As encoded in the germline V gene, CDR1 is ENHRY while CDR2 is SYGVKD. Relative to germline, V is 3 bases shorter and J is 4 bases shorter, with 9 bases between their ends. The CDR3, from cysteine to phenylalanine, totals 13 residues. Kept here is only the CDR3 DNA, which spans 39 bases and is read in frame from base 1. To sequence the TCRbeta CDR3 region, genomic DNA was isolated from the sorted cells. The immunoSEQ Assay was used to sequence the TCRbeta CDR3 regions. TCRdb obtained this table from immuneACCESS and retained in-frame rearrangements with V and J assigned. These tables miss some clones; where compared with another copy, unresolved V genes account for less than half of the shortfall, and the remainder is unexplained. The sample table lists tens of thousands of clones, roughly 85% of them with a count of one. The top ten constitute around 0.9% of the sample.

This specimen belongs to a study of OX40 agonist ivuxolimab in advanced cancers. With regard to the full study: Ivuxolimab was an agonistic, fully human IgG2 monoclonal antibody directed against OX40 (CD134), a costimulatory receptor. Intravenous ivuxolimab was administered to patients every 2 weeks at six dose levels: 0.01, 0.1, 0.3, 1.5, 3 and 10 mg/kg. Of the 50 or so patients in dose escalation, 19 had hepatocellular carcinoma, about 15 had melanoma, 9 had renal cell carcinoma and 9 had head and neck cancer. A male proportion of around 80% and a mean age of roughly 58 years, ranging from about 20 to 85, were recorded for the dose-escalation cohort. Patients were allowed to have had prior anti-PD-1, anti-PD-L1 or anti-CTLA-4 therapy, and around 37% of the dose-escalation patients had previously received checkpoint inhibitors. Partial responses were achieved by three dose-escalation patients, of whom one had hepatocellular carcinoma and two had cutaneous melanoma. The point of sequencing TCRbeta in the periphery was to test whether ivuxolimab changed TCR sequence diversity and drove clonal T-cell expansion. The paper describes the monotherapy dose-escalation part (N of about 55 patients) of the phase I trial of ivuxolimab. General findings and caveats noted by the study authors: Low levels of normalized T-cell clonal expansion were also seen in some patients who did not respond. At doses of 0.1 to 3.0 mg/kg, clonal expansion of both CD4+ and CD8+ blood T cells was observed from baseline to week 6. On average, CD8+ T cells showed more expanded clones than CD4+ T cells after ivuxolimab. Which antigens the clonally expanded peripheral T cells were specific for was not determined. In partial responders in the 0.1-3.0 mg/kg groups, normalized peripheral clonal expansion was found to be among the lowest, especially among CD8+ T cells.

The trial excluded patients who had a history of autoimmune disease or were on systemic immunosuppression. Peripheral blood for TCR sequencing was collected from all dose cohorts at baseline, on cycle 4 day 1, and on cycle 7 day 1. The samples were taken from a phase I, first-in-human, multicenter, open-label dose-escalation trial of ivuxolimab. Adults with locally advanced or metastatic melanoma, renal cell, hepatocellular, or head and neck squamous cell carcinoma were enrolled in the trial. Before TCR sequencing, CD4+ and CD8+ T cells were separately sorted from peripheral blood. This specimen was CD4+ or CD8+ T cells sorted from blood, taken in a trial of the OX40 agonist ivuxolimab. This clonotype was sampled from an adult with an advanced solid tumor such as melanoma, head and neck, liver or kidney cancer. The chain joins TRBV10-3 to TRBJ2-5; confidence is insufficient to name the D gene. The nucleotide sequence is given as TGTGCCATCAGTGAAGTTGCAAGAGAGACCCAGTACTTC. Translation gives CAISEVARETQYF.